This T cell receptor beta chain was documented in a study of shared clonotypes between healthy human individuals. Only in-frame clones appear in the TCRdb table, and some are missing; sequencing was by immunoSEQ multiplex PCR. The repertoire holds about 320,000 clones, with around nine tenths as singletons. With 4 bases removed from V and 1 base from J, the gap between germline ends came to 16 bases. The CDR3 totals 17 residues. Germline CDR1 is SGHAT and CDR2 is FQNNGV. Those who donated, Caucasian adults without exception, all lived in Nashville, Tennessee. Sample: memory CD8+ T cells sorted from blood. Sample subset: CD45RO+ cells pooled with CCR7-negative TemRA cells. V and J are TRBV11-2 and TRBJ2-2; D unresolved. The origin of this receptor is a man aged 18 to 29 in good health. CDR3 DNA sequence: TGTGCCAGCAGCTCGACCTTACATGGCGGGAACACCGGGGAGCTGTTTTTT. It specifies CASSSTLHGGNTGELFF. Together with reference TRBV11-2 and TRBJ2-2, the CDR3 gives the full variable domain: EAGVAQSPRYKIIEKRQSVAFWCNPISGHATLYWYQQILGQGPKLLIQFQNNGVVDDSQLPKDRFSAERLKGVDSTLKIQPAKLEDSAVYLCASSSTLHGGNTGELFFGEGSRLTVL.